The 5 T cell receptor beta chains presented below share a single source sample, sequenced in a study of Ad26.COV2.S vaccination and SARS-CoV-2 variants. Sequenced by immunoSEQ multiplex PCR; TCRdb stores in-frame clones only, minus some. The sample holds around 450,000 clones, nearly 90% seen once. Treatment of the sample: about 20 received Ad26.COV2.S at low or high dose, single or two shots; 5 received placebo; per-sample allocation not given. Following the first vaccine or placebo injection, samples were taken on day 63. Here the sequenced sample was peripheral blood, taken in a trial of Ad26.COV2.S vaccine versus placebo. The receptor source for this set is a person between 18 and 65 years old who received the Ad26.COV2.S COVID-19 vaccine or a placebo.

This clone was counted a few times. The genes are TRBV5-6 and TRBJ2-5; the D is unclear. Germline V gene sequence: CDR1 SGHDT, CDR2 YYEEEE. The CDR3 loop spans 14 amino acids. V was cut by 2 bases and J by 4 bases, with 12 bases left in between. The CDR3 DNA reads TGTGCCAGCAGCTTAATCCAGAGTGGAGAGACCCAGTACTTC. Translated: CASSLIQSGETQYF. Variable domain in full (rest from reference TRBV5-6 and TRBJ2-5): DAGVTQSPTHLIKTRGQQVTLRCSPKSGHDTVSWYQQALGQGPQFIFQYYEEEERQRGNFPDRFSGHQFPNYSSELNVNALLLGDSALYLCASSLIQSGETQYFGPGTRLLVL.

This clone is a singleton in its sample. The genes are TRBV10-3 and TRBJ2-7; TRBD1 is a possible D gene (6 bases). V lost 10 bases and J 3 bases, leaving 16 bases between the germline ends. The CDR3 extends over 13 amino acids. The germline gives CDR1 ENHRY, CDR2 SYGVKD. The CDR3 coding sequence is TGTGCCACCAGGGGTGACAACGGCTACGAGCAGTACGTC. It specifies CATRGDNGYEQYV.

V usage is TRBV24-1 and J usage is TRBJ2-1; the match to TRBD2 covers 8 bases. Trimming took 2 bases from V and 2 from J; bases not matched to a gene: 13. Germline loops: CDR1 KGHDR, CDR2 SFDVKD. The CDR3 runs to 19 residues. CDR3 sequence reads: CATSDSWPSGSSAYNEQFF. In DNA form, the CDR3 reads TGTGCCACCAGTGATTCTTGGCCTAGCGGGTCCTCAGCCTACAATGAGCAGTTCTTC.

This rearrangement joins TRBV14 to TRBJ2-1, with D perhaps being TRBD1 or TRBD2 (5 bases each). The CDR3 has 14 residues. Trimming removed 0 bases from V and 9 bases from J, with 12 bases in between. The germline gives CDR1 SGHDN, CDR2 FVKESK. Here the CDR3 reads CASSQDWGGFEQFF. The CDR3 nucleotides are TGTGCCAGCAGCCAAGATTGGGGCGGGTTTGAGCAGTTCTTC.

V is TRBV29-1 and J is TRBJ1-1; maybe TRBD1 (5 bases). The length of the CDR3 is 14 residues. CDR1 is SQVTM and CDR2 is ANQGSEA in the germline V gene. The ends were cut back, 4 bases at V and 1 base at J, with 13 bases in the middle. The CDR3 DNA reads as TGCAGCGTTGTGAAGGGGCTAAGGAACACTGAAGCTTTCTTT. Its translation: CSVVKGLRNTEAFF. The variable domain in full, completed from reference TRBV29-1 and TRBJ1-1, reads SAVISQKPSRDICQRGTSLTIQCQVDSQVTMMFWYRQQPGQSLTLIATANQGSEATYESGFVIDKFPISRPNLTFSTLTVSNMSPEDSSIYLCSVVKGLRNTEAFFGQGTRLTVV.